Below are 15 T cell receptor beta chains sequenced from a single sample in a study of radiotherapy plus CTLA-4 blockade in lung cancer. Clones were read by immunoSEQ multiplex PCR, and TCRdb kept only the in-frame ones, dropping some. The repertoire includes around 95,000 clones, roughly 85% of them detected once, and more than 0.75% sits in the top ten. The sequencing here drew on peripheral blood, taken from a patient treated with radiotherapy plus ipilimumab. Receptor source: a human donor with non-small cell lung cancer who had stable disease on radiotherapy plus ipilimumab.

The rearrangement uses TRBV10-3 and TRBJ2-7; D gene uncertain. The CDR3 covers 13 residues. The V and J ends lost 0 bases and 5 bases respectively, with 8 bases between them. In germline, CDR1 is ENHRY, CDR2 SYGVKD. The CDR3 loop is CAISESFQDEQYF. CDR3 bases: TGTGCCATCAGTGAGTCGTTTCAGGACGAGCAGTACTTC.

The genes are TRBV5-1 and TRBJ2-1; TRBD2 aligns across 9 bases. Trimming at V came to 0 bases and at J to 6 bases, leaving 7 bases not matched to a gene. This CDR3 has 16 residues. Per germline, CDR1 SGHRS and CDR2 YFSETQ. The CDR3 loop is CASSLAPAGGSNEQFF. The CDR3 DNA reads TGCGCCAGCAGCTTGGCCCCAGCGGGAGGTTCCAATGAGCAGTTCTTC.

J is TRBJ1-4 and V is TRBV27; possible D gene TRBD1, 6 bases. Trimming removed 5 bases from V and 8 bases from J, with 15 bases in between. Germline values: CDR1 MNHEY, CDR2 SMNVEV (reference sequence). This CDR3 is built from 14 residues. CDR3 loop: CASSPRTVREKLFF. CDR3 DNA sequence: TGTGCCAGCAGTCCACGGACAGTAAGAGAAAAACTGTTTTTT.

The chain links TRBV5-4 to TRBJ2-1; 12 bases are a match to TRBD2. The CDR3 consists of 17 residues. CDR1 is SGHNT and CDR2 is YYREEE in the germline V gene (reference sequence). V trimming: 0 bases; J trimming: 4 bases; junction bases outside the gene matches: 5. Written as DNA, the CDR3 is TGTGCCAGCAGCTTGGGAGGGCTAGCGGGGGGGTACAATGAGCAGTTCTTC. The encoded protein is CASSLGGLAGGYNEQFF. Combining the CDR3 with reference TRBV5-4 and TRBJ2-1 gives the whole variable domain ETGVTQSPTHLIKTRGQQVTLRCSSQSGHNTVSWYQQALGQGPQFIFQYYREEENGRGNFPPRFSGLQFPNYSSELNVNALELDDSALYLCASSLGGLAGGYNEQFFGPGTRLTVL.

The chain joins TRBV19 to TRBJ2-7; 9 bases are a match to TRBD2. This CDR3 comprises 15 residues. V dropped 6 bases and J dropped 2; count of bases not matched to a gene: 8. From germline, CDR1 is LNHDA and CDR2 SQIVND (reference sequence). The CDR3 protein is CASRRELAGTYEQYF. In nucleotides, the CDR3 is TGTGCCAGTAGGAGGGAACTAGCGGGTACCTACGAGCAGTACTTC.

The chain joins TRBV18 to TRBJ1-4; D uncertain. This CDR3 spans 15 amino acids. V was shortened by 4 bases and J by 3 bases, with 12 bases between the two germline ends. Germline V gene sequence: CDR1 KGHSH, CDR2 LQKENI. The CDR3 here is CASSQRQGSNEKLFF. The CDR3 region has the DNA TGTGCCAGCTCACAACGACAAGGGTCTAATGAAAAACTGTTTTTT.

The rearrangement joins TRBV7-9 to TRBJ2-5; D unclear. Germline CDR1 reads SEHNR; CDR2 reads FQNEAQ (reference sequence). V lost 0 bases and J 5 bases, leaving 10 bases between the germline ends. This CDR3 is built from 14 residues. The chain's CDR3 is CASSLAGPGETQYF. CDR3 nucleotides: TGTGCCAGCAGCTTAGCAGGCCCTGGGGAGACCCAGTACTTC.

This chain uses TRBV30 with TRBJ2-4, with D tentatively TRBD1 or TRBD2 (5 bases each). The germline gives CDR1 GTSNPN, CDR2 SVGIG (reference sequence). This CDR3 spans 12 amino acids. Deletions cut 5 bases from V and 0 bases from J, with 5 bases between. CDR3 coding DNA: TGTGCCTGGGGGACAGCCAAAAACATTCAGTACTTC. This gives the protein CAWGTAKNIQYF.

V gene TRBV27 combines with J gene TRBJ1-1; D is perhaps TRBD1 (6 bases). The germline V and J ends were trimmed by 8 bases and 4 bases, with 11 bases remaining between them. CDR3 length: 12 residues. The germline V gene encodes CDR1 MNHEY and CDR2 SMNVEV (reference sequence). The CDR3, as DNA: TGTGCCAGCGGGACAAATCCCACTGAAGCTTTCTTT. This sequence encodes CASGTNPTEAFF.

V usage is TRBV27 and J usage is TRBJ2-1; 10 nucleotides line up with TRBD1. Trimming at V came to 8 bases and at J to 14 bases, leaving 21 bases not matched to a gene. The CDR3 length is 16 residues. Germline lookup yields CDR1 MNHEY and CDR2 SMNVEV (reference sequence). CDR3 region: CASSRSGTGVMRGEFF. DNA of the CDR3: TGTGCCAGCTCCCGCTCCGGGACAGGGGTGATGAGAGGGGAGTTCTTC.

The chain links TRBV29-1 to TRBJ2-7; 10 bases agree with TRBD1. The V segment lost 7 bases and the J segment 7 bases; nucleotides outside the gene matches: 7. Germline V CDR1 and CDR2: SQVTM, ANQGSEA. The CDR3 consists of 12 residues. CDR3 residues: CSARQGAGEQYF. As DNA, the CDR3 is TGCAGCGCCAGACAGGGGGCGGGAGAGCAGTACTTC.

This chain connects TRBV11-2 to TRBJ2-7; the match to TRBD2 covers 8 bases. The CDR3 is 15 amino acids. Trimming cost V 5 bases and J 4 bases; bases outside gene matches: 10. Germline V gene lookup returns CDR1 SGHAT and CDR2 FQNNGV. Here the CDR3 reads CASSPNLAGYYEQYF. The CDR3 DNA is TGTGCCAGCAGCCCCAACCTAGCGGGCTATTACGAGCAGTACTTC.

This chain uses TRBV5-1 with TRBJ1-2, with D unresolved. CDR3 size: 19 residues. Trimming pared 1 base from V and 4 bases from J, leaving 26 bases between. Germline lookup yields CDR1 SGHRS and CDR2 YFSETQ. This chain's CDR3 is CASSLPSREGSPRGYGYTF. The CDR3, as DNA: TGCGCCAGCAGCTTGCCCTCCCGGGAGGGTTCCCCCCGCGGCTATGGCTACACCTTC.

This clone is judged medium-sized. V is TRBV30 and J is TRBJ1-6, with 8 bases identical to TRBD1. This CDR3 spans 15 amino acids. V was clipped by 1 base and J by 3 bases; unmatched bases: 2. Per the germline V gene, CDR1 is GTSNPN and CDR2 is SVGIG (reference sequence). The CDR3 bases are TGTGCCTGGAGTGAAGGACAGGGCTATAATTCACCCCTCCACTTT. It is translated as CAWSEGQGYNSPLHF.

Note on this clone: It is likely a read error, because the conserved phenylalanine at the end of the CDR3 is missing. The CDR3 DNA sequence: TGTGCCAGCAGGATACAGGGGGCGGATGAGCAGTACATC. Its protein product is CASRIQGADEQYI. The chain couples TRBV6-1 to TRBJ2-7, with 9 bases that match TRBD1. Germline trimming cut 6 bases from V and 7 bases from J; bases unmatched to any gene: 7. This CDR3 comprises 13 residues. CDR1 and CDR2 (germline): MNHNS, SASEGT.